The clone carrying this TCR beta chain was counted a single time. Its antigen is not known. The CDR3 has 15 amino acids. Per the germline V gene, CDR1 is MNHEY and CDR2 is SVGAGI. The V segment lost 4 bases and the J segment 3 bases; nucleotides outside the gene matches: 5. Produced via immunoSEQ multiplex PCR; TCRdb's table is partial and in-frame only. Here the sample spans approximately 30,000 clones, just over 85% being singletons. This sample is part of a study of T cells in localized non-small cell lung cancer. General study findings and limits: Investigators sequenced only a single tumor region, leaving heterogeneity possible. Adjacent uninvolved lung tissue had the highest T cell clonality, exceeding tumor.

The sample was peripheral blood, taken before any cancer treatment. The sequence derives from a male donor aged 60 or over with stage III lung adenocarcinoma. This chain connects TRBV6-5 to TRBJ2-7, with 11 bases identical to TRBD1. The CDR3 nucleotides are TGTGCCAGCAGTTTTACCGGGACAGGGGGCTACGAGCAGTACTTC. Its protein product is CASSFTGTGGYEQYF.